Below, 13 T cell receptor beta chains from the same sample are listed, as sequenced in a study of blood T cells in healthy people across ages. Combining a sample-barcoded 5' primer with a J-beta primer mix, a second PCR ran for about 7 to 12 cycles. TCRdb itself ran the 5' RACE reads through MiXCR, one entry per CDR3 protein. The sample has 450,000 to 700,000 distinct CDR3 sequences; about 26% are singletons. The sequenced sample consisted of blood. These receptor sequences come from a woman in her 70s in good health.

The chain recombines TRBV24-1 with TRBJ2-3, with D perhaps matching TRBD1 (5 bases). CDR3 size: 13 residues. Trimming took 6 bases from V and 8 from J, leaving 14 bases between them. Per the germline V gene, CDR1 is KGHDR and CDR2 is SFDVKD. In DNA form, the CDR3 reads TGTGCCACCAGTACCGCCGTAGGGGCTACGCAGTATTTT. As protein: CATSTAVGATQYF.

This clonotype was detected many times. The J gene is TRBJ1-6, the V gene TRBV2, with 11 bases fitting TRBD1. The germline CDR1 and CDR2 sequences are SNHLY and FYNNEI. The length of the CDR3 is 15 residues. With V trimmed by 1 base and J by 8 bases, 1 base remained unmatched. The chain's CDR3 is CASSEEGQGDSPLHF. The CDR3 coding sequence is TGTGCCAGCAGTGAAGAGGGACAGGGGGATTCACCCCTCCACTTT.

This chain connects TRBV7-2 to TRBJ2-7; D is unclear. V lost 0 bases, J lost 1 base, and 7 bases lay in between. The CDR3 totals 14 residues. CDR1 is SGHTA, CDR2 FQGNSA, per germline. The CDR3 sequence is CASSLALDSYEQYF. The DNA for the CDR3 is TGTGCCAGCAGCTTAGCGTTGGATTCCTACGAGCAGTACTTC.

The chain couples TRBV6-2 or TRBV6-3 to TRBJ2-3, with D possibly matching TRBD2 (6 bases). V was shortened by 2 bases and J by 1 base, with 10 bases between the two germline ends. The CDR3 loop spans 15 amino acids. Germline V gene data show CDR1 as MNHEY and CDR2 as SVGEGT. The CDR3 loop is CASSYPRRGTDTQYF. The CDR3 DNA follows: TGTGCCAGCAGTTACCCTCGGAGGGGCACAGATACGCAGTATTTT.

This chain connects TRBV20-1 to TRBJ1-5; 9 positions agree with TRBD1. The CDR3 covers 14 residues. V shed 3 bases and J 7 bases; nucleotides not matched to a gene: 7. Germline CDR1 reads DFQATT; CDR2 reads SNEGSKA (reference sequence). The CDR3 is CSARHRGQWQPQHF. The DNA for the CDR3 is TGCAGTGCTAGGCACAGGGGGCAATGGCAGCCCCAGCATTTT.

The gene calls are TRBV3-1 and TRBJ1-1; D might be TRBD1 (6 bases). Per the germline V gene, CDR1 is LGHDT and CDR2 is YNNKEL (reference sequence). This CDR3 is built from 20 residues. V lost 0 bases to trimming and J lost 1 base, with 24 bases between them. In nucleotides, the CDR3 is TGTGCCAGCAGCCAAGAGAGAGGGGGTACGTACAGGGCAACGAACACTGAAGCTTTCTTT. Protein: CASSQERGGTYRATNTEAFF.

The chain couples TRBV12-3 or TRBV12-4 to TRBJ1-1; the match to TRBD1 covers 7 bases. V shed 3 bases, J shed 5 bases, and the junction held 12 bases outside the gene matches. CDR3 size: 16 residues. The CDR3 region has the DNA TGTGCCAGCAGTTTTCCACGAGGGGGCGCGACTACTGAAGCTTTCTTT. Amino acids: CASSFPRGGATTEAFF.

CDR3 region: CASASGGAFEQFF. CDR3 coding DNA: TGTGCCAGCGCTAGCGGGGGGGCCTTTGAGCAGTTCTTC. The V call is TRBV25-1, the J call TRBJ2-1; 12 nucleotides line up with TRBD2. CDR3 length: 13 residues. Per germline, CDR1 MGHDK and CDR2 SYGVNS. V shed 8 bases and J 9 bases; nucleotides not matched to a gene: 5.

The chain links TRBV3-1 to TRBJ1-4; D not certain. Germline loops: CDR1 LGHDT, CDR2 YNNKEL (reference sequence). V was pared by 2 bases and J by 8 bases, with 9 bases between. The CDR3 runs to 13 residues. Here the CDR3 reads CASSQNNGEKLFF. CDR3 nucleotide sequence: TGTGCCAGCAGCCAAAACAATGGCGAAAAACTGTTTTTT.

A word on this clonotype: A much larger clone is a single base away; this may be a read error. The chain links TRBV12-3 or TRBV12-4 to TRBJ2-3; a weak D match, TRBD1 (5 bases). The CDR3 sequence is 16 residues long. CDR3 region: CASTPSWAGIGDAQYF. The CDR3 nucleotides read TGTGCCAGCACCCCTTCATGGGCAGGGATCGGAGATGCGCAGTATTTT.

The chain uses TRBV27 and TRBJ2-7; no clear D. Deletions cut 5 bases from V and 0 bases from J, with 11 bases between. The V gene's germline CDR1 is MNHEY and CDR2 SMNVEV (reference sequence). This CDR3 spans 14 amino acids. The CDR3 DNA reads TGTGCCAGCAGTCTGACCAGCAGCTCCTACGAGCAGTACTTC. Its protein is CASSLTSSSYEQYF.

The V call is TRBV20-1, the J call TRBJ1-1; 7 bases match TRBD1. The germline V gene has CDR1 DFQATT and CDR2 SNEGSKA (reference sequence). There are 15 residues in the CDR3. V dropped 6 bases and J dropped 4; count of bases not matched to a gene: 14. The CDR3 DNA sequence: TGCAGTGCCCCTAGACAGGGCCTGGGGGGCACTGAAGCTTTCTTT. Protein: CSAPRQGLGGTEAFF.

The chain uses TRBV6-1 and TRBJ1-3; D is possibly TRBD1 (5 bases). The CDR3 is 16 residues long. The V gene lost 5 bases and the J gene lost 3 bases, with 17 bases spanning the gap. The germline V gene has CDR1 MNHNS and CDR2 SASEGT. The DNA for the CDR3 is TGTGCCAGCAGTCCGACCTCTGGGGGTGGTGGAAACACCATATATTTT. Amino acid sequence: CASSPTSGGGGNTIYF.